This TCR beta chain originates from a study of EBV T-cell therapy then PD-1 blockade in nasopharyngeal carcinoma (dated by TCRdb to the early 2020s). Genomic DNA was extracted from sorted cells using the Qiagen DNeasy Kit. The immunoSEQ platform was used for deep sequencing of the TCR beta chain. Regarding the original processing steps: Repertoire data analysis was performed with the immunoSEQ Analyzer software. What TCRdb holds here is the immuneACCESS table cut down to in-frame rearrangements. Part of the clones is not present; checked against another copy, under half of the missing clones reflect an unresolved V gene, and the others are unexplained. D and trimming were read from the DNA, whereas the V and J calls and clone size are those reported in that table. This sample has approximately 25,000 clones in its table, and about 80% of those were observed once. Together, the top ten hold roughly 28% of the sample.

Points on this clone: The target of this receptor is not known. No base-level quality is on record; no much larger clone is a single base apart.

The sample's treatment or condition label, decoded: AdE1-LMPpoly-expanded autologous EBV-specific T-cell therapy followed by anti-PD-1 nivolumab. This specimen consisted of CD8+ T cells from blood, obtained at approximately day 64 from a patient whose treatment included autologous EBV-specific T cells and nivolumab. The TCR comes from a man in his forties with nasopharyngeal carcinoma.

The CDR3 region: CASSLFLRDTIYF. The DNA sequence is as follows: TGTGCCAGCAGTTTATTCCTCCGAGACACCATATATTTT. The chain was built from TRBV6-2 or TRBV6-3 and TRBJ1-3; the D gene is unclear. V was cut back by 4 bases and J by 8 bases, leaving a gap of 12 bases between them. The CDR3 starts with the cysteine, ends with the phenylalanine, and has 13 residues. Just the 39-base CDR3 DNA is kept, in frame starting at base 1. CDR1 MNHEY and CDR2 SVGEGT are derived from the germline V gene.